This T cell receptor beta chain appears in the sequencing data of a study of OX40 agonist ivuxolimab in advanced cancers. Study conclusions and caveats: Averaging showed that CD8+ T cells had more expanded clones than CD4+ did. CD4+ and CD8+ blood T cells expanded clonally by week 6 at 0.1 to 3.0 mg/kg.

With regard to this clone: Its target is unknown.

Only in-frame clones appear in the TCRdb table, and some are missing; sequencing was by immunoSEQ multiplex PCR. The table lists approximately 69,000 clones, around 82% of them singletons. Trimming pared 7 bases from V and 1 base from J, leaving 14 bases between. The CDR3 sequence is 15 residues long. Germline V gene data show CDR1 as LGHNA and CDR2 as YNFKEQ. This receptor was taken from an adult with an advanced solid tumor such as melanoma, head and neck, liver or kidney cancer. The rearrangement uses TRBV4-2 and TRBJ1-3, with D tentatively TRBD1 (5 bases). This sample comprised CD4+ or CD8+ T cells sorted from blood, obtained in a trial of the OX40 agonist ivuxolimab. The CDR3 DNA follows: TGTGCCAGCACCCTAGAAGGGGAGTCTGGAAACACCATATATTTT. It is translated as CASTLEGESGNTIYF.